The 27 T cell receptor beta chains listed next were all sequenced from one sample in a study of pediatric ulcerative colitis. Sequenced by immunoSEQ multiplex PCR; TCRdb stores in-frame clones only, minus some. The repertoire consists of roughly 70,000 clones, with 80% to 90% occurring once and the leading ten covering roughly 3.8%. Sequencing was carried out using blood. The origin of the receptors is a boy between 5 and 17 years old with severe ulcerative colitis.

CDR3 amino acids: CASSISYSDFGNTIYF. CDR3 DNA: TGTGCCAGTAGTATTTCCTACTCCGATTTCGGAAACACCATATATTTT. This rearrangement joins TRBV19 to TRBJ1-3, with D hard to call. Germline CDR1 is LNHDA and CDR2 is SQIVND (reference sequence). With 3 bases removed from V and 4 bases from J, the gap between germline ends came to 16 bases. The CDR3 length is 16 residues.

The chain combines TRBV2 with TRBJ2-1; possibly TRBD1 for D (6 bases). The CDR3 spans 13 residues. Germline V lookup: CDR1 SNHLY, CDR2 FYNNEI. Trimming pared 8 bases from V and 5 bases from J, leaving 13 bases between. The CDR3 coding sequence is TGTGCCAGCCAATTTACAGGGAACAATGAGCAGTTCTTC. Its protein product is CASQFTGNNEQFF.

The J gene is TRBJ1-5, the V gene TRBV7-2; 7 bases match TRBD1. Germline lookup yields CDR1 SGHTA and CDR2 FQGNSA. This CDR3 contains 14 residues. Unmatched junction bases numbered 6, after V lost 1 base and J lost 9 bases. The DNA for the CDR3 is TGTGCCAGCAGCTTAGACGCAGGGGGGAGGCCCCAGCATTTT. It specifies CASSLDAGGRPQHF.

The genes are TRBV5-4 and TRBJ2-1; D is ambiguous. CDR1 SGHNT and CDR2 YYREEE come from the germline V gene (reference sequence). CDR3 size: 14 residues. V lost 2 bases and J lost 8, with 14 bases in between. CDR3: CASSLGRLRDEQFF. CDR3 bases: TGTGCCAGCAGCTTAGGCAGGTTACGGGATGAGCAGTTCTTC.

This sequence joins TRBV7-6 and TRBJ2-1; 11 bases align to TRBD2. V lost 4 bases and J lost 8; bases outside the gene matches: 7. The CDR3 sequence is 15 residues long. The germline V gene has CDR1 SGHVS and CDR2 FNYEAQ. As DNA, the CDR3 is TGTGCCAGCAGCTCCTGGACTAGCGGGCTGGATGAGCAGTTCTTC. This encodes CASSSWTSGLDEQFF.

V is TRBV7-8 and J is TRBJ2-3; D assignment may be TRBD1 or TRBD2 (5 bases each). CDR3 length: 16 amino acids. Germline V gene data show CDR1 as SGHVS and CDR2 as FQNEAQ. Trimming took 4 bases from V and 0 from J, leaving 14 bases between them. CDR3 sequence (DNA): TGTGCCAGCAGCTCCCGGGCCTGGGGGAGCACAGATACGCAGTATTTT. This translates into CASSSRAWGSTDTQYF. Variable domain in full (rest from reference TRBV7-8 and TRBJ2-3): GAGVSQSPRYKVAKRGQDVALRCDPISGHVSLFWYQQALGQGPEFLTYFQNEAQLDKSGLPSDRFFAERPEGSVSTLKIQRTQQEDSAVYLCASSSRAWGSTDTQYFGPGTRLTVL.

The chain combines TRBV6-6 with TRBJ2-1; 9 positions agree with TRBD2. Germline V gives CDR1 MNHNY, CDR2 SVGAGI (reference sequence). The CDR3 length is 14 residues. The V segment lost 6 bases and the J segment 4 bases; nucleotides outside the gene matches: 4. The CDR3 spells CASRRGLAYNEQFF. CDR3 in DNA: TGTGCCAGCAGGAGGGGACTAGCTTACAATGAGCAGTTCTTC.

This clone was observed once. The CDR3 here is CASSRFGGTYGYTF. In nucleotides, the CDR3 is TGTGCCAGCAGCCGGTTCGGTGGAACCTATGGCTACACCTTC. V usage is TRBV6-5 and J usage is TRBJ1-2, with D unclear. Trimming shortened V by 6 bases and J by 4 bases, and 15 bases separated the two germline ends. CDR1 and CDR2 (germline): MNHEY, SVGAGI. The CDR3 is 14 amino acids.

Concerning this clone: The sample holds other DNA sequences that translate to the same CDR3. The rearrangement joins TRBV5-1 to TRBJ1-2, with 10 bases identical to TRBD1. The CDR3 is 14 amino acids. Germline assignment: CDR1 SGHRS and CDR2 YFSETQ. J lost 5 bases, V lost 0 bases, and 1 base had no gene match. The DNA for the CDR3 is TGCGCCAGCAGCTTGGAGGGACAGGGGTATGGCTACACCTTC. Its protein product is CASSLEGQGYGYTF. Full variable domain (rest looked up from reference TRBV5-1 and TRBJ1-2): KAGVTQTPRYLIKTRGQQVTLSCSPISGHRSVSWYQQTPGQGLQFLFEYFSETQRNKGNFPGRFSGRQFSNSRSEMNVSTLELGDSALYLCASSLEGQGYGYTFGSGTRLTVV.

This clone came up a few times. The chain recombines TRBV25-1 with TRBJ2-7; D possibly uses TRBD1 or TRBD2 (6 bases each). Trimming removed 1 base at V and 3 bases at J, with 10 bases between. The CDR3 runs to 14 residues. Germline V gene data show CDR1 as MGHDK and CDR2 as SYGVNS. The CDR3 region is CASSELEGGYEQYF. Here the CDR3 DNA reads TGTGCCAGCAGTGAATTGGAGGGGGGCTACGAGCAGTACTTC.

In its sample, this clone was seen once. The V gene is TRBV27, the J gene TRBJ1-4; D is unclear. Germline V gives CDR1 MNHEY, CDR2 SMNVEV (reference sequence). V was shortened by 5 bases and J by 5 bases, with 21 bases between the two germline ends. The CDR3 runs 17 residues. Here the CDR3 reads CASSPISPDGGNEKLFF. In DNA, the CDR3 is TGTGCCAGCAGTCCCATATCCCCGGACGGCGGGAATGAAAAACTGTTTTTT.

The chain employs TRBV7-2 and TRBJ1-3; D not resolved. V gave up 4 bases and J gave up 0 bases, with 4 bases separating them. The CDR3 contains 13 residues. Germline V gene lookup returns CDR1 SGHTA and CDR2 FQGNSA. The CDR3 reads CASSSASGNTIYF. CDR3 DNA: TGTGCCAGCAGCTCAGCCTCTGGAAACACCATATATTTT.

The sample holds one count of this clone. V is TRBV14 and J is TRBJ2-5, with a weak D call TRBD2 (6 bases). CDR1 and CDR2 (germline): SGHDN, FVKESK. V lost 3 bases and J 2 bases, leaving 16 bases between the germline ends. The CDR3 extends over 16 amino acids. The CDR3 here is CASSQTRGGEQETQYF. In nucleotides, the CDR3 is TGTGCCAGCAGCCAGACCAGAGGCGGGGAACAAGAGACCCAGTACTTC. Variable domain in full (rest from reference TRBV14 and TRBJ2-5): EAGVTQFPSHSVIEKGQTVTLRCDPISGHDNLYWYRRVMGKEIKFLLHFVKESKQDESGMPNNRFLAERTGGTYSTLKVQPAELEDSGVYFCASSQTRGGEQETQYFGPGTRLLVL.

V gene TRBV11-3 combines with J gene TRBJ1-1; D may be TRBD1 (5 bases). V gave up 5 bases and J gave up 2 bases, with 15 bases separating them. This CDR3 comprises 15 residues. CDR1 is SGHNT and CDR2 is YENEEA in the germline V gene. The CDR3 region is CASSPGGGANTEAFF. DNA for the CDR3: TGTGCCAGCAGCCCAGGAGGCGGGGCTAACACTGAAGCTTTCTTT.

The chain has TRBV11-2 and TRBJ2-7, with 9 positions matching TRBD2. The CDR3 contains 16 residues. Germline-derived CDR1 and CDR2 are SGHAT and FQNNGV. V was clipped by 8 bases and J by 2 bases; unmatched bases: 13. The CDR3, as DNA: TGTGCCAGCGGAGGGGTGCGGGAGGGACCTACCTACGAGCAGTACTTC. Translated, it gives CASGGVREGPTYEQYF. Drawing the rest from reference TRBV11-2 and TRBJ2-7, the complete variable domain is EAGVAQSPRYKIIEKRQSVAFWCNPISGHATLYWYQQILGQGPKLLIQFQNNGVVDDSQLPKDRFSAERLKGVDSTLKIQPAKLEDSAVYLCASGGVREGPTYEQYFGPGTRLTVT.

V is TRBV29-1 and J is TRBJ1-1; 8 positions agree with TRBD1. Per the germline V gene, CDR1 is SQVTM and CDR2 is ANQGSEA. The CDR3 covers 13 residues. With V trimmed by 4 bases and J by 5 bases, 6 bases remained unmatched. CDR3 residues: CSVARGLGTEAFF. The CDR3 bases are TGCAGCGTTGCCAGGGGGCTAGGTACTGAAGCTTTCTTT.

V usage is TRBV9 and J usage is TRBJ2-1, with 7 bases matching TRBD2. The V segment lost 3 bases and the J segment 4 bases; nucleotides outside the gene matches: 4. Germline-derived CDR1 and CDR2 are SGDLS and YYNGEE. CDR3 length: 14 amino acids. CDR3 sequence reads: CASSATGLYNEQFF. CDR3 coding DNA: TGTGCCAGCAGCGCCACGGGACTATACAATGAGCAGTTCTTC.

This chain links TRBV11-2 with TRBJ2-2; 9 bases are a match to TRBD2. Trimming cost V 7 bases and J 6 bases; bases outside gene matches: 12. CDR3 length: 16 amino acids. Germline CDR1 and CDR2: SGHAT and FQNNGV. The CDR3 region has the DNA TGTGCCAGCATCGGTATAGCGGGAGAAGGGGCCGGGGAGCTGTTTTTT. Protein: CASIGIAGEGAGELFF.

The chain couples TRBV10-1 to TRBJ1-2; 7 bases line up with TRBD1. Germline lookup yields CDR1 WNHNN and CDR2 SYGVQD (reference sequence). The CDR3 has 15 amino acids. Germline trimming cut 3 bases from V and 1 base from J; bases unmatched to any gene: 5. In DNA form, the CDR3 reads TGCGCCAGCAGTGATGACAGGGCATTTAACTATGGCTACACCTTC. Translated: CASSDDRAFNYGYTF.

V and J are TRBV5-1 and TRBJ2-7; no reliable D call. The CDR3 is 14 residues long. In germline, CDR1 is SGHRS, CDR2 YFSETQ. V was clipped by 3 bases and J by 5 bases, with 15 bases between them. CDR3 coding DNA: TGCGCCAGCAGCTCCTACTCCCTTAGTAACGAGCAGTACTTC. Translated, it gives CASSSYSLSNEQYF.

The rearrangement uses TRBV19 and TRBJ1-2; D might be TRBD1 (5 bases). CDR1 and CDR2 from the germline V gene are LNHDA and SQIVND (reference sequence). The V end lost 4 bases, the J end lost 1 base, and 13 bases lay between the germline ends. The CDR3 spans 15 residues. CDR3: CASSTGLIFNYGYTF. The CDR3 nucleotides are TGTGCCAGTAGTACGGGACTGATCTTTAACTATGGCTACACCTTC.

J is TRBJ2-1 and V is TRBV5-1; 8 bases match TRBD2. Germline loops: CDR1 SGHRS, CDR2 YFSETQ. The CDR3 contains 14 residues. J gave up 3 bases and V 2 bases, and 1 base lay outside the gene matches. CDR3 nucleotides: TGCGCCAGCAGCTTTAGCGGGAACTACAATGAGCAGTTCTTC. It translates to CASSFSGNYNEQFF.

The rearrangement uses TRBV25-1 and TRBJ2-7; D not certain. CDR1 is MGHDK, CDR2 SYGVNS, per germline. The CDR3 has 12 amino acids. Trimming took 11 bases from V and 2 from J, leaving 13 bases between them. The CDR3 DNA is TGTGCCCCTCCCCACGAGGCCTACGAGCAGTACTTC. Protein: CAPPHEAYEQYF.

The V and J genes are TRBV6-4 and TRBJ2-3; TRBD2 aligns across 8 bases. CDR3 length: 16 residues. J was trimmed by 2 bases and V by 0 bases; bases with no gene match: 4. Germline assignment: CDR1 MRHNA and CDR2 SNTAGT. Here the CDR3 reads CASSDSSGGHTDTQYF. CDR3 coding DNA: TGTGCCAGCAGTGACTCAAGCGGGGGACACACAGATACGCAGTATTTT.

V gene TRBV27 combines with J gene TRBJ1-1; D not resolved. Germline V gene data show CDR1 as MNHEY and CDR2 as SMNVEV (reference sequence). The CDR3 runs 13 residues. V lost 1 base and J lost 1, with 4 bases in between. CDR3 residues: CASSLFPNTEAFF. The CDR3 DNA is TGTGCCAGCAGTTTATTCCCGAACACTGAAGCTTTCTTT.

This chain connects TRBV7-3 to TRBJ2-1; D is perhaps TRBD2 (5 bases). V lost 3 bases and J lost 0, with 9 bases in between. The CDR3 has 15 residues. From germline, CDR1 is SGHTA and CDR2 FQGTGA. The CDR3 loop is CASSFSGSSYNEQFF. The DNA for the CDR3 is TGTGCCAGCAGCTTTTCGGGGAGCTCCTACAATGAGCAGTTCTTC.

The V and J genes are TRBV19 and TRBJ1-2; 7 nucleotides agree with TRBD1. The CDR3 runs 15 residues. Per the germline V gene, CDR1 is LNHDA and CDR2 is SQIVND (reference sequence). Trimming at V came to 6 bases and at J to 4 bases, leaving 11 bases not matched to a gene. CDR3 in amino acids: CASSLFQAGGYGYTF. The DNA of the CDR3 is TGTGCCAGTAGCCTATTCCAGGCAGGGGGCTATGGCTACACCTTC.